These 10 T cell receptor beta chains originate from one sample sequenced in a study of Ad26.COV2.S vaccination and SARS-CoV-2 variants. Produced via immunoSEQ multiplex PCR; TCRdb's table is partial and in-frame only. Of roughly 400,000 clones listed, around 90% were seen once; the top ten hold approximately 4.3%. Treatment reported: some 19 received Ad26.COV2.S at low or high dose, single or two shots; five or six received placebo; per-sample allocation not given. At day 63 after the first vaccine or placebo injection, samples were drawn. The sample consisted of peripheral blood, taken in a trial of Ad26.COV2.S vaccine versus placebo. All receptors come from a person between 18 and 65 years old who received the Ad26.COV2.S COVID-19 vaccine or a placebo.

This clone was observed a few times. The V gene is TRBV19, the J gene TRBJ1-5; 9 bases line up with TRBD1. Germline loops: CDR1 LNHDA, CDR2 SQIVND (reference sequence). The CDR3 covers 14 residues. Trimming removed 6 bases from V and 7 bases from J; junction bases left unmatched: 7. The CDR3 coding sequence is TGTGCCAGTAGATGGACAGGGGTAGGGCAGCCCCAGCATTTT. Its protein is CASRWTGVGQPQHF.

This chain links TRBV6-5 with TRBJ2-1, with D perhaps matching TRBD2 (6 bases). V was shortened by 6 bases and J by 9 bases, with 6 bases between the two germline ends. The length of the CDR3 is 10 residues. Germline V gene lookup returns CDR1 MNHEY and CDR2 SVGAGI. The CDR3 spells CASSGSEQFF. Here the CDR3 DNA reads TGTGCCAGCAGCGGGAGTGAGCAGTTCTTC.

V is TRBV28 and J is TRBJ2-1; D might be TRBD1 (5 bases). Trimming left V 3 bases short and J 5 bases short, with 8 bases between. The CDR3 sequence is 13 residues long. CDR1 MDHEN and CDR2 SYDVKM come from the germline V gene. CDR3 sequence: CASSFSRDNEQFF. In nucleotides, the CDR3 is TGTGCCAGCAGTTTTAGCAGGGACAATGAGCAGTTCTTC.

The table lists this clone with a few counts. J is TRBJ2-7 and V is TRBV19, with 8 bases that match TRBD1. Germline CDR1 and CDR2: LNHDA and SQIVND (reference sequence). Trimming cost V 5 bases and J 5 bases; bases outside gene matches: 11. This CDR3 is built from 15 residues. DNA of the CDR3: TGTGCCAGTAGTGACCGGGACAGGTACAGCGACGAGCAGTACTTC. This sequence encodes CASSDRDRYSDEQYF.

V usage is TRBV9 and J usage is TRBJ2-1; D unresolved. Germline assignment: CDR1 SGDLS and CDR2 YYNGEE. The ends were cut back, 1 base at V and 0 bases at J, with 8 bases in the middle. CDR3 length: 15 residues. The DNA for the CDR3 is TGTGCCAGCAGCGTAATGGCCGGCTCCTACAATGAGCAGTTCTTC. Its translation is CASSVMAGSYNEQFF.

The V and J genes are TRBV28 and TRBJ1-2, with 7 bases matching TRBD1. CDR1 is MDHEN and CDR2 is SYDVKM in the germline V gene. The CDR3 has 15 amino acids. V was pared by 5 bases and J by 3 bases, with 9 bases of the junction left unmatched. This chain's CDR3 is CASSLMDRLDYGYTF. DNA for the CDR3: TGTGCCAGCAGTCTAATGGACAGGTTGGACTATGGCTACACCTTC.

The chain is built from TRBV28 and TRBJ2-4; weak D call: TRBD1 (5 bases). The CDR3 length is 15 residues. Per the germline V gene, CDR1 is MDHEN and CDR2 is SYDVKM. The V end lost 2 bases, the J end lost 2 bases, and 10 bases lay between the germline ends. The CDR3 sequence: CASSLQGSSKNIQYF. CDR3 bases: TGTGCCAGCAGTTTACAGGGCTCATCCAAAAACATTCAGTACTTC. Variable domain in full (rest from reference TRBV28 and TRBJ2-4): DVKVTQSSRYLVKRTGEKVFLECVQDMDHENMFWYRQDPGLGLRLIYFSYDVKMKEKGDIPEGYSVSREKKERFSLILESASTNQTSMYLCASSLQGSSKNIQYFGAGTRLSVL.

The chain is built from TRBV9 and TRBJ2-4; the D gene is possibly TRBD2 (6 bases). Per germline, CDR1 SGDLS and CDR2 YYNGEE. The CDR3 length is 14 residues. Trimming cost V 3 bases and J 8 bases, with 15 bases left between them. The CDR3 region is CASSEAGSVDIQYF. In DNA form, the CDR3 reads TGTGCCAGCAGCGAGGCCGGGAGCGTGGACATTCAGTACTTC.

V usage is TRBV19 and J usage is TRBJ2-3, with 7 bases lining up with TRBD2. The CDR3 length is 13 residues. CDR1 and CDR2 (germline): LNHDA, SQIVND (reference sequence). V gave up 3 bases and J gave up 3 bases; unmatched junction bases: 0. This CDR3 reads CASSIGRTDTQYF. The DNA for the CDR3 is TGTGCCAGTAGTATCGGGAGGACAGATACGCAGTATTTT.

J is TRBJ2-5 and V is TRBV7-9; possibly TRBD2 for D (7 bases). The V end was cut by 1 base, the J end by 5 bases, with 20 bases between. The CDR3 sequence is 17 residues long. Germline V gives CDR1 SEHNR, CDR2 FQNEAQ (reference sequence). CDR3 nucleotide sequence: TGTGCCAGCAGCTTAGATTCGTTCGGGGGGCGCCGTGAGACCCAGTACTTC. Translation: CASSLDSFGGRRETQYF.